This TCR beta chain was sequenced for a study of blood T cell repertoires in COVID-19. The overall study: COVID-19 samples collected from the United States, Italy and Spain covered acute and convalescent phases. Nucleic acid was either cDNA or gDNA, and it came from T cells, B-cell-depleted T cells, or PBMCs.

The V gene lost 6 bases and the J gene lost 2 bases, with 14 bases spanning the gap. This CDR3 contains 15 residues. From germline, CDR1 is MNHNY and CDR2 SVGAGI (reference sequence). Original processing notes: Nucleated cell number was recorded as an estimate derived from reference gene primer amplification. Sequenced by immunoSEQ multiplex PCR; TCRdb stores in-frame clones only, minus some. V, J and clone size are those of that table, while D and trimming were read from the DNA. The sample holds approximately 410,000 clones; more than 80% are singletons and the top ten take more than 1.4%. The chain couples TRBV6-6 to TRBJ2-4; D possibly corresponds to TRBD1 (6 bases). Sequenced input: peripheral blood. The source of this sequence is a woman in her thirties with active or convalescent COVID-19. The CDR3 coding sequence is TGTGCCAGCAGGCCGGCCCAGGGGACCAAAAACATTCAGTACTTC. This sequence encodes CASRPAQGTKNIQYF.